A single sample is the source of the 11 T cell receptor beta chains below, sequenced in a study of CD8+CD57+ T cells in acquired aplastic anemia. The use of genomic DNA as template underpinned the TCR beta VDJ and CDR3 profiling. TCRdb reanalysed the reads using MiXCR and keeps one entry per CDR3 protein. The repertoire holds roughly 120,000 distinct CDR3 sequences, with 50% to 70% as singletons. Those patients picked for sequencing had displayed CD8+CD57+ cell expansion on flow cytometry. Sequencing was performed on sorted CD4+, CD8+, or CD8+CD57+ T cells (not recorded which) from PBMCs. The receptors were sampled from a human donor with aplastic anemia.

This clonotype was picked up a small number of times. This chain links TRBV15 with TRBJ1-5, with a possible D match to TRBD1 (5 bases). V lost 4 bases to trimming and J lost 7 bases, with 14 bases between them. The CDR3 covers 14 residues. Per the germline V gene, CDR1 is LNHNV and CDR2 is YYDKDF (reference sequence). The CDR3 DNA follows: TGTGCCACCAGCAAGGGGCGGGATAGGCAGCCCCAGCATTTT. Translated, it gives CATSKGRDRQPQHF.

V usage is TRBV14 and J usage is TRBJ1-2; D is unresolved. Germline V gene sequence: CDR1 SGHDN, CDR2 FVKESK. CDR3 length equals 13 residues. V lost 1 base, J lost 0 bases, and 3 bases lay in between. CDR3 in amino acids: CASSQAPNYGYTF. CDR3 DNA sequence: TGTGCCAGCAGCCAAGCCCCTAACTATGGCTACACCTTC.

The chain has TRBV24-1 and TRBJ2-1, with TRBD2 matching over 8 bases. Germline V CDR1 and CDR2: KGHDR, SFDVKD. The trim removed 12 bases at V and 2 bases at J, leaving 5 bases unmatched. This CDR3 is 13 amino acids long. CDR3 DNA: TGTGCCTCTCCGGGGGGGCCCTACAATGAGCAGTTCTTC. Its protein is CASPGGPYNEQFF.

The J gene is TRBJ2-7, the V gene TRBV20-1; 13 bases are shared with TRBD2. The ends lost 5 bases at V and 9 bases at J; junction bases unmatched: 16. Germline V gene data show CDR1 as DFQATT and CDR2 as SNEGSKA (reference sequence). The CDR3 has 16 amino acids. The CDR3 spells CSALSGTSGKRAVQYF. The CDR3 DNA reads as TGCAGTGCTCTAAGCGGGACTAGCGGGAAAAGAGCCGTGCAGTACTTC.

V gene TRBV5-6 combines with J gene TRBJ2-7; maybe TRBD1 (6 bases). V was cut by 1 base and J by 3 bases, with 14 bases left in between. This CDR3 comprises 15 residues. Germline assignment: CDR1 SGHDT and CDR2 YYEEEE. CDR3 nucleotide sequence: TGTGCCAGCAGCTTGCCCTCTGGGGGCAGCTACGAGCAGTACTTC. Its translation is CASSLPSGGSYEQYF.

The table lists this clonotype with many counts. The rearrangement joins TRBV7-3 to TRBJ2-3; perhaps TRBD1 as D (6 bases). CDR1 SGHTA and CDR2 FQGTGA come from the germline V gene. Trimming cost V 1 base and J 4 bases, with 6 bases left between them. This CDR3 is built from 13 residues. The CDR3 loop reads CASSLKGADTQYF. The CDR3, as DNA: TGTGCCAGCAGCTTAAAGGGGGCAGATACGCAGTATTTT.

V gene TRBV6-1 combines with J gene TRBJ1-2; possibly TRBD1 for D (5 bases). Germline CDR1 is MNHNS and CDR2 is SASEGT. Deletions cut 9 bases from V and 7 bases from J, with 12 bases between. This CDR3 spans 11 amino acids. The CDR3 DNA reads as TGTGCCAGTGGTGGGGCGGGTGGCTACACCTTC. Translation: CASGGAGGYTF.

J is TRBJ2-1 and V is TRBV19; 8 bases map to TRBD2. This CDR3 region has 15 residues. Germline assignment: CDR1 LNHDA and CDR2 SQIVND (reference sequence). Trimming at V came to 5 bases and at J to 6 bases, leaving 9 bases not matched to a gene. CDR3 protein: CASSDHRGGFNEQFF. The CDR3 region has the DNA TGTGCCAGTAGTGACCACCGCGGGGGGTTCAATGAGCAGTTCTTC.

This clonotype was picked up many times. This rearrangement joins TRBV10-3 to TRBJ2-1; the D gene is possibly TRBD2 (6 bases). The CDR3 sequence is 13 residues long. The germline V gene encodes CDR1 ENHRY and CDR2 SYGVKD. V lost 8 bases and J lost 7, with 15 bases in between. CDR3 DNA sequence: TGTGCCATCGGTCTTAGCGGCTTGAATGAGCAGTTCTTC. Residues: CAIGLSGLNEQFF.

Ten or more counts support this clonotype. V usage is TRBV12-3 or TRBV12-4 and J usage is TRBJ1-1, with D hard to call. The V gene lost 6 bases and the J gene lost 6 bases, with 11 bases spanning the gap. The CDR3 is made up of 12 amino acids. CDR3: CASSLGSAEAFF. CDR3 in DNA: TGTGCCAGCAGCTTGGGGTCGGCTGAAGCTTTCTTT.

For the CDR3, the DNA is TGCAGTGCTAGAGATTGGCGGGAGTATCAAGATACGCAGTATTTT. This sequence encodes CSARDWREYQDTQYF. The rearrangement uses TRBV20-1 and TRBJ2-3; 7 positions agree with TRBD2. The CDR3 loop spans 15 amino acids. Trimming removed 0 bases from V and 5 bases from J; junction bases left unmatched: 8. CDR1 is DFQATT and CDR2 is SNEGSKA in the germline V gene (reference sequence).